This TCR beta chain came from a study of shared clonotypes between healthy human individuals. The V end was cut by 5 bases, the J end by 2 bases, with 13 bases between. CDR1 and CDR2 (germline): SGHTA, FQGNSA. The CDR3 runs 15 residues. Whole-study findings and limits: Estimated richness was generally greater in naive than memory subsets.

Researchers partitioned CD4+ cells into CD45RA+ naive and CD45RA-negative memory subsets. The genomic DNA of each subset was split evenly across several immunoSEQ plates. This table comes from immunoSEQ multiplex PCR, and its TCRdb copy is limited to in-frame clones, with some not included. The top ten hold over 0.12% of the sample, which has approximately 2.5 million clones, more than 80% seen once. This clone was seen a single time. Its antigen is unidentified. The source of this sequence is a man aged 18 to 29 in good health. Source material: naive CD4+ T cells sorted from blood. Subset described: CD45RA+ positively selected. The chain is built from TRBV7-2 and TRBJ1-3, with D possibly matching TRBD1 (5 bases). The CDR3 here is CASSASGGAGNTIYF. The CDR3 nucleotides read TGTGCCAGCAGCGCGTCCGGGGGGGCTGGAAACACCATATATTTT.